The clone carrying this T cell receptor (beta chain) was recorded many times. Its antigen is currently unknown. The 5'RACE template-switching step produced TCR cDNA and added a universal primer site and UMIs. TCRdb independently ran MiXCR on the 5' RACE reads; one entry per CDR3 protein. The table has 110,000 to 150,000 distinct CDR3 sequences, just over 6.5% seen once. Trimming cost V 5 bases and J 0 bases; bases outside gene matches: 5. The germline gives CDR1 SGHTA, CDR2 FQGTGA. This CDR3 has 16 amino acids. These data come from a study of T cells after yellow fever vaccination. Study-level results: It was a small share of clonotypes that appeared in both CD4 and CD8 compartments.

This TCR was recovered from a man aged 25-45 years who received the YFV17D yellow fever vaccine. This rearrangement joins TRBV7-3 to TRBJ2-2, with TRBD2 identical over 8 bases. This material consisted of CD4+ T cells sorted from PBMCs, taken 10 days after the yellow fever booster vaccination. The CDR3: CASSVRGLANTGELFF. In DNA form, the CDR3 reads TGTGCCAGCAGCGTAAGGGGACTAGCGAACACCGGGGAGCTGTTTTTT.